A selection of T cell receptor beta chains follows, all from one sample in a study of glioma-infiltrating T cells. MiXCR was run by TCRdb on the multiplex PCR reads, yielding one entry per CDR3 protein. The data contain roughly 200,000 distinct CDR3 sequences, 32% of them singletons. The sample comprised glioma tissue, nonneoplastic brain tissue, or PBMCs (not recorded which). All receptors come from a human donor with low-grade glioma or glioblastoma, undergoing nonglioma brain surgery, or in good health (not recorded which). Both conserved end residues are part of each CDR3. D genes are given only for firm matches. The size field is filled for only some rows; it gives once, few, many or a size class.

abundance	v_gene	j_gene	d_gene	CDR3aa	CDR3nt
many	TRBV3-1	TRBJ2-3	TRBD2	CASSQKGGRITDTQYF	TGTGCCAGCAGCCAAAAGGGCGGGAGGATCACAGATACGCAGTATTTT
few	TRBV20-1	TRBJ2-1	.	CSARSAGALYNGQFF	TGCAGTGCTAGATCCGCAGGGGCACTCTACAATGGGCAGTTCTTC
.	TRBV9	TRBJ2-3	.	CASSPGRLTSTDTQYF	TGTGCCAGCAGCCCCGGACGCTTAACTAGCACAGATACGCAGTATTTT
many	TRBV5-1	TRBJ2-3	.	CASSLELARADTQYF	TGCGCCAGCAGCTTGGAACTAGCCAGAGCAGATACGCAGTATTTT
many	TRBV5-1	TRBJ1-5	.	CASSLRAGDRQPQHF	TGCGCCAGCAGCTTGCGGGCCGGCGACCGTCAGCCCCAGCATTTT
.	TRBV19	TRBJ2-7	.	CASSIEALYYEQYF	TGTGCCAGTAGTATTGAAGCCCTCTACTACGAGCAGTACTTC
.	TRBV7-2	TRBJ2-5	.	CAGSLGRRTQETQYF	TGTGCCGGTAGTCTGGGCAGGAGAACACAAGAGACCCAGTACTTC
.	TRBV12-3/TRBV12-4	TRBJ2-5	.	CASSYYQGTQYF	TGTGCCAGCAGTTATTACCAAGGGACCCAGTACTTC
few	TRBV12-3/TRBV12-4	TRBJ2-1	.	CASSLGVRGDEQFF	TGTGCCAGCAGTTTAGGGGTAAGGGGAGATGAGCAGTTCTTC
.	TRBV14	TRBJ2-1	TRBD2	CASSHPGTSGYNEQFF	TGTGCCAGCAGCCATCCCGGGACTAGCGGCTACAATGAGCAGTTCTTC
many	TRBV20-1	TRBJ2-7	.	CSARSGTSAAYEQYF	TGCAGTGCTAGATCCGGGACGTCAGCGGCTTACGAGCAGTACTTC
many	TRBV6-6	TRBJ1-3	TRBD1	CASSYFLGTAGSGNTIYF	TGTGCCAGCAGTTACTTTCTCGGGACAGCCGGCTCTGGAAACACCATATATTTT
many	TRBV28	TRBJ2-1	.	CASRHHGMGTEEGEQFF	TGTGCCAGCAGACACCATGGGATGGGGACGGAGGAGGGTGAGCAGTTCTTC
many	TRBV28	TRBJ2-4	TRBD2	CASSFDGRYKNIQYF	TGTGCCAGCAGTTTTGACGGGAGGTACAAAAACATTCAGTACTTC
.	TRBV3-1	TRBJ1-2	.	CASSRSGASNYGYTF	TGTGCCAGCAGCCGCTCCGGGGCCTCTAACTATGGCTACACCTTC
.	TRBV7-9	TRBJ2-1	TRBD1	CASSLAYIRGDRGRSGFF	TGTGCCAGCAGCTTAGCGTATATCCGAGGGGACAGGGGGCGTTCGGGGTTCTTC
.	TRBV2	TRBJ2-6	.	CASRPQSGANVLTF	TGTGCCAGCAGACCACAGTCTGGGGCCAACGTCCTGACTTTC
.	TRBV7-9	TRBJ1-2	.	CASSLARTDPGGYTF	TGTGCCAGCAGCTTAGCTCGGACGGATCCCGGGGGCTACACCTTC
few	TRBV12-3/TRBV12-4	TRBJ2-7	.	CASSFRTEQYF	TGTGCCAGCAGTTTCCGGACCGAGCAGTACTTC
many	TRBV4-3	TRBJ1-6	.	CASSQDSGPLHF	TGCGCCAGCAGCCAAGACAGCGGACCCCTCCACTTT
few	TRBV7-9	TRBJ2-1	TRBD1	CASSPHTGGEQFF	TGTGCCAGCAGCCCTCATACAGGGGGTGAGCAGTTCTTC
many	TRBV20-1	TRBJ1-4	.	CSARGRGVGEKLFF	TGCAGTGCTAGAGGGAGGGGAGTGGGCGAAAAACTGTTTTTT
.	TRBV4-3	TRBJ2-1	.	CASSQVATSSYNEQFF	TGCGCCAGCAGCCAAGTCGCAACTAGCTCCTACAATGAGCAGTTCTTC
many	TRBV15	TRBJ2-1	.	CATSRTEPNNEQFF	TGTGCCACTTCCAGGACAGAGCCCAACAATGAGCAGTTCTTC
many	TRBV14	TRBJ2-5	TRBD2	CASSQDLWPGRETQYF	TGTGCCAGCAGCCAAGATCTTTGGCCCGGGAGGGAGACCCAGTACTTC
.	TRBV7-9	TRBJ1-2	.	CASSLEGSGYGYTF	TGTGCCAGCAGCTTAGAGGGGTCGGGCTATGGCTACACCTTC
many	TRBV20-1	TRBJ1-1	.	CSAREGNTEAFF	TGCAGTGCTAGAGAGGGGAACACTGAAGCTTTCTTT
many	TRBV9	TRBJ2-5	.	CASSVGGAGLSETQYF	TGTGCCAGCAGCGTAGGGGGAGCGGGTTTGTCAGAGACCCAGTACTTC
medium-sized	TRBV28	TRBJ1-2	.	CASIPSHREELDGYTF	TGTGCCAGCATACCGTCGCACAGGGAAGAGTTGGATGGCTACACCTTC
many	TRBV27	TRBJ1-5	.	CASSFGQFSNQPQHF	TGTGCCAGCAGTTTCGGACAGTTTAGCAATCAGCCCCAGCATTTT
many	TRBV6-2/TRBV6-3	TRBJ2-5	TRBD2	CASSYSKGLAGVTETQYF	TGTGCCAGCAGTTACTCGAAGGGACTAGCGGGAGTAACGGAGACCCAGTACTTC
.	TRBV3-1	TRBJ2-5	.	CASSLLGQETQYF	TGTGCCAGCAGCCTTCTCGGGCAAGAGACCCAGTACTTC
.	TRBV9	TRBJ2-3	.	CASSASLSDTQYF	TGTGCCAGCAGCGCTAGCCTTTCGGATACGCAGTATTTT
few	TRBV7-3	TRBJ2-2	TRBD1	CASSFGDRRTGELFF	TGTGCCAGCAGCTTTGGGGACAGGCGCACCGGGGAGCTGTTTTTT
few	TRBV11-3	TRBJ2-3	TRBD2	CASSSTGLAGADTQYF	TGTGCCAGCAGCTCTACGGGACTAGCGGGAGCAGATACGCAGTATTTT
few	TRBV9	TRBJ2-1	.	CASSSRDLSSPEQFF	TGTGCCAGCAGCTCACGGGACCTGTCTTCTCCTGAGCAGTTCTTC
many	TRBV6-1	TRBJ2-3	.	CAGGGGESTDTQYF	TGTGCCGGCGGCGGAGGTGAGAGCACAGATACGCAGTATTTT
few	TRBV3-1	TRBJ2-1	.	CASSQRTAYNEQFF	TGTGCCAGCAGCCAAAGGACAGCCTACAATGAGCAGTTCTTC
.	TRBV12-3/TRBV12-4	TRBJ2-3	TRBD1	CASSFGQGVTDTQYF	TGTGCCAGCAGTTTTGGGCAGGGGGTCACAGATACGCAGTATTTT
.	TRBV10-3	TRBJ2-5	TRBD2	CAISSQTSGETQHF	TGTGCCATCAGTTCCCAGACTAGCGGGGAGACCCAGCACTTC